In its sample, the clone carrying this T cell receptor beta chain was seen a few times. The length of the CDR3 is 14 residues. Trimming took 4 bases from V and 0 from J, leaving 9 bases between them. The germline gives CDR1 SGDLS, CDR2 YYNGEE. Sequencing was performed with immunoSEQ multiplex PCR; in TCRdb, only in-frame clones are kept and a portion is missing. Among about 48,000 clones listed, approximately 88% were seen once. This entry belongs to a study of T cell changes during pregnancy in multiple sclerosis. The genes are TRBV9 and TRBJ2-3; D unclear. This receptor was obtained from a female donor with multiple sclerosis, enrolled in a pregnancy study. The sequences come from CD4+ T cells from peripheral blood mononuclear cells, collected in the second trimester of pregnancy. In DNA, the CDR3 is TGTGCCAGCAGCCCCAGACTTAGCACAGATACGCAGTATTTT. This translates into CASSPRLSTDTQYF.